This T cell receptor (beta chain) was identified during a study of T cell repertoires in cytomegalovirus infection. In the study overall: Well-studied HLA-B-restricted epitopes and recently identified HLA-C-restricted epitopes of CMV were both used in the study.

Note on this clonotype: Its target is not known.

MiXCR was run by TCRdb on the reads, yielding one entry per CDR3 protein. This sample has about 920,000 distinct CDR3 sequences; less than 35% occur once, and the top ten carry 11% to 15%. Study findings and constraints: The response measured ex vivo was dominated by TCR beta clonotypes (HLA-C-restricted and CMV-specific).

There are 16 residues in the CDR3. Germline V gene sequence: CDR1 MGHRA, CDR2 YSYEKL. Trimming cost V 4 bases and J 0 bases, with 15 bases left between them. The origin of this receptor is a human donor in good health (CMV status not recorded). Some clones in this sample may be carry-over from other donors' samples. This specimen was cultured CD8+ T cells from PBMCs, taken from culture after CMV antigen stimulation. The chain employs TRBV4-1 and TRBJ1-1; D perhaps matches TRBD1 (5 bases). For the CDR3, the DNA is TGCGCCAGCAGCCCACTGGGGGGGTCCATGAACACTGAAGCTTTCTTT. It encodes CASSPLGGSMNTEAFF.